Here is one TCR beta chain with its context. As yet, its antigen is unknown. This CDR3 contains 15 residues. Per the germline V gene, CDR1 is LGHNA and CDR2 is YSLEER. V was trimmed by 0 bases and J by 4 bases, leaving 12 bases between them. The data were obtained in a study of blood T cells in healthy people across ages. Overall study results and limits: Unsorted PBMCs prevented conclusive naive versus antigen-experienced comparison.

Sample-barcoded 5' priming and a J-beta primer mix drove a second PCR of roughly 7 to 11 cycles. Each CDR3 protein is one row after TCRdb ran MiXCR on the 5' RACE reads. The sample includes over 1,200,000 distinct CDR3 sequences, almost 60% of them seen just once. The receptor comes from a young man in good health. The chain couples TRBV4-3 to TRBJ1-2; D uncertain. Material: blood. CDR3 bases: TGCGCCAGCAGCCAAGAAGTCGGCGAAGCCTATGGCTACACCTTC. This sequence encodes CASSQEVGEAYGYTF.